Given below is one T cell receptor beta chain in context. Its specificity is not known. TCRdb reanalyzed the 5' RACE reads and collapses them to one entry per CDR3 protein, without DNA. This listing includes 330,000 or so distinct CDR3 sequences. This record belongs to a study of monozygotic twins with inflammatory bowel disease. Study-wide results and limits: The data did not back a single strong IBD-associated clonotype or signal.

The CDR3 runs 12 residues. Germline CDR1 LNHNV, CDR2 YYDKDF (reference sequence). The TCR originated in a human donor with ulcerative colitis or Crohn's disease, or a healthy co-twin of an affected twin (not recorded which). The sequencing input was blood. This sequence joins TRBV15 and TRBJ2-3; TCRdb indicates TRBD2, and absent DNA this call remains unverified. The chain's CDR3 is CATSGRADTQYF.